This T cell receptor (beta chain) was recovered during a study of spatial heterogeneity in lung cancer (dated by TCRdb to between 2017 and 2020). Study-wide context: Beta-chain transcripts were consistently detected in greater numbers than alpha-chain transcripts, which likely reflects a higher abundance of beta-chain transcripts. In the raw uncorrected reads, each unique combination of TCR and UMI appeared more than ten times on average. At surgery, over 200 tumor regions, around 68 matched nontumor lung samples and about 56 PBMC samples were TCR-sequenced for both alpha and beta chains. The study quantitatively compared TCR alpha and beta repertoires across multiple tumor regions, matched nontumor lung and blood in non-small cell lung cancer. The study linked features of the TCR repertoire to counts of nonsynonymous mutations, which were determined by whole-exome sequencing of tumor tissue. General study outcomes and caveats: Ubiquitous expanded tumor TCRs were detected in blood more often at tumor resection than at routine follow-up. Additional single-cell paired TCR alpha and beta sequencing was considered necessary to confirm, at a functional level, the hypothesis that regional TCRs recognize regional mutations.

The method was 5' RACE. Sequencing instrument: NextSeq 500. The TCR library protocol attached a unique molecular identifier to each TCR cDNA molecule to allow correction of PCR and sequencing errors. The paper's processing steps were these. TCR identification, UMI-based error correction and CDR3 extraction were all carried out with Decombinator tools. TCRs above a frequency of 2 per 1,000, corresponding to the top 1% of the tumor frequency distribution, were defined as expanded. Each repertoire was subsampled 100 times to 5,000 TCRs, after which Renyi diversity was computed with the R vegan package. CDR3 similarity networks were built from amino acid triplet string-kernel similarity, with CDR3s being connected when pairwise similarity was above 0.82. The public sequencing data were trimmed at Q25 with fastp and processed into clonotypes with MiXCR by TCRdb, which kept only in-frame beta chains. Each entry is one CDR3 protein sequence, shown with its most common DNA and genes. None of the V and J calls come from the authors' own analysis; TCRdb made them. This sample gives 90,000 to 95,000 distinct CDR3 sequences in total; about an eighth of them show up just once. In total, the top ten clones hold about two fifths of the sample.

Based on the germline V gene, the CDR1 and CDR2 sequences are ENHRY and SYGVKD. V and J lose 3 bases and 5 bases, and a span of 13 bases separates them. The CDR3 runs 14 amino acids, cysteine and phenylalanine included. The entry retains the CDR3 DNA only, 42 bases that are in frame from base 1. The label giving this sample's time point can be read as: sample taken at primary tumor resection. Whole RNA extracted from tumor and nontumor lung tissue, or from cryopreserved PBMC samples, was used for TCR sequencing without cell sorting. The donors were some 72 patients from the lung TRACERx cohort who had early-stage, untreated non-small cell lung cancer. Patients were selected for TCR sequencing only if sufficient RNA was available from at least two tumor regions. This clonotype appeared a few times. No antigen is known for it. No per-base quality is available; no much larger clone lies one base away.

Recombination connected TRBV10-3 to TRBJ1-1, with the D gene not clear enough to name. The material was PBMCs, obtained at surgery. This TCR came from a male donor with early-stage non-small cell lung cancer. The DNA sequence is TGTGCCATCAGTGATTACTCCCTCGCGACTGAAGCTTTCTTT. This sequence encodes CAISDYSLATEAFF.